The rows below give T cell receptor beta chains drawn from one sample of a study of CD8+ T cells in alopecia areata. Assay: immunoSEQ multiplex PCR; the TCRdb copy retains only in-frame clones and omits some. The sample has about 150,000 clones; 47% are singletons. The sample taken for sequencing was CD4+ T cells sorted from blood. The receptors stem from a human donor with alopecia areata. Both conserved end residues are part of each CDR3. Each record gives: V gene, D gene, clone size, J gene, CDR3 DNA, CDR3 protein. The D gene is left open where the match is weak. The size field is filled for only some rows; it gives once, few, many or a size class.

>TRBV7-6|TRBD1|NA|TRBJ2-3
TGTGCCAGCACCCGGGGACAGGGCCCCTCTGATACGCAGTATTTT
CASTRGQGPSDTQYF
>TRBV5-1|NA|NA|TRBJ2-2
TGCGCCAGCACCCTACAGATCTCTGAGGTTGGGGAGCTGTTTTTT
CASTLQISEVGELFF
>TRBV5-4|TRBD2|NA|TRBJ2-1
TGTGCCAGCAGTACCGGGACTAGCGGGAGGGCCAATCTGTTCTTC
CASSTGTSGRANLFF
>TRBV6-5|NA|once|TRBJ2-5
TGTGCCAGCAGTTCCCGGGACTCGCCCAGTGGGGAGACCCAGTACTTC
CASSSRDSPSGETQYF
>TRBV20-1|NA|NA|TRBJ2-7
TGCAGTGCCCTTCAGGGTTACGAGCAGTACTTC
CSALQGYEQYF
>TRBV11-2|NA|NA|TRBJ1-2
TGTGCCAGCAGCTTAGGTCCTCCTACAGGGAGTGGGCGCTATGGCTACACCTTC
CASSLGPPTGSGRYGYTF
>TRBV5-1|NA|NA|TRBJ1-1
TGCGCCAGCAGCTTGCGGGGTGGCGGCACTGAAGCTTTCTTT
CASSLRGGGTEAFF
>TRBV18|NA|NA|TRBJ1-1
TGTGCCAGCTCACCAGGGGGGCGGAACACTGAAGCTTTCTTT
CASSPGGRNTEAFF
>TRBV7-9|TRBD1|NA|TRBJ2-7
TGTGCCAGCAGCTTAGTTGTCGGGACAGGGATGTACGAGCAGTACTTC
CASSLVVGTGMYEQYF
>TRBV27|TRBD2|NA|TRBJ2-3
TGTGCCAGCAGTTTAAGCCTAGCGGGAGTTGGGGGTACAGATACGCAGTATTTT
CASSLSLAGVGGTDTQYF
>TRBV7-6|NA|NA|TRBJ2-7
TGTGCCAGCGCTCCCGGGCTAGCTAGGAACGAGCAGTACTTC
CASAPGLARNEQYF
>TRBV4-1|TRBD2|many|TRBJ2-3
TGCGCCAGCAGCCAAGCCCTAGCGGGAGCAGTAGATACGCAGTATTTT
CASSQALAGAVDTQYF
>TRBV4-1|NA|few|TRBJ2-7
TGCGCCAGCAGCCAAGTTCTTCCTAGCCACGAGCAGTACTTC
CASSQVLPSHEQYF
>TRBV25-1|NA|NA|TRBJ1-1
TGTGCCAGCAGTGAGGCAGTTTTTACCACTGAAGCTTTCTTT
CASSEAVFTTEAFF
>TRBV28|TRBD1|few|TRBJ1-1
TGTGCCAGCAGTACAGGGGTGAACACTGAAGCTTTCTTT
CASSTGVNTEAFF
>TRBV5-1|TRBD1|NA|TRBJ2-7
TGCGCCAGCAGCTTGTTCCGGGACAGAACATACGAGCAGTACTTC
CASSLFRDRTYEQYF
>TRBV5-1|NA|few|TRBJ2-5
TGCGCCAGCAGCTTGGGACAGCAGAAAGAGACCCAGTACTTC
CASSLGQQKETQYF
>TRBV29-1|TRBD1|once|TRBJ2-4
TGCAGCGTTGTGCCCCTACCGACAGGGGAGGTGCCCATTCAGTACTTC
CSVVPLPTGEVPIQYF
>TRBV19|NA|few|TRBJ1-2
TGTGCCAGTACGGATCGCTATGGCTACACCTTC
CASTDRYGYTF
>TRBV6-5|TRBD1|few|TRBJ2-2
TGTGCCAGCAGTCGTCAGGGGGCGGTAACCGGGGAGCTGTTTTTT
CASSRQGAVTGELFF
>TRBV2|NA|once|TRBJ1-1
TGTGCCAGCAGTGAACAATCGGGTGCGGTCACTGAAGCTTTCTTT
CASSEQSGAVTEAFF
>TRBV5-4|TRBD2|NA|TRBJ2-4
TGTGCCAGCAGCTTGGCCCTAGCGGGAGGGAACATTCAGTACTTC
CASSLALAGGNIQYF
>TRBV15|NA|NA|TRBJ2-5
TGTGCCACCAGCCCCCGGACCGGCCAAGAGACCCAGTACTTC
CATSPRTGQETQYF
>TRBV28|TRBD1|NA|TRBJ2-2
TGTGCCAGCATTGAGACAGGGTGGACCGGGGAGCTGTTTTTT
CASIETGWTGELFF
>TRBV4-1|NA|NA|TRBJ2-7
TGCGCCAGCAGCCAAGGCAGTATCTCCGAGCAGTACTTC
CASSQGSISEQYF
>TRBV10-3|NA|few|TRBJ2-5
TGTGCCATCAGTGGGACAGACCAAGAGACCCAGTACTTC
CAISGTDQETQYF
>TRBV29-1|NA|few|TRBJ2-3
TGCAGCGTTGGTTTGTCTCGGGGGCAGTATTTT
CSVGLSRGQYF
>TRBV19|TRBD2|NA|TRBJ2-6
TGTGCCAGTAGTGTTCGACTAGCGGGAGCCTCTGGGGCCAACGTCCTGACTTTC
CASSVRLAGASGANVLTF
>TRBV5-6|TRBD1|few|TRBJ2-3
TGTGCCAGCAGCTTTGGAACCTACAGGGGGCTGAAAGATACGCAGTATTTT
CASSFGTYRGLKDTQYF
>TRBV28|TRBD2|few|TRBJ2-5
TGTGCCACCGTAGCGGGGGGACAAGAGACCCAGTACTTC
CATVAGGQETQYF
>TRBV29-1|NA|few|TRBJ2-7
TGCAGCGTCCGCAGGGGTGACTACGAGCAGTACTTC
CSVRRGDYEQYF
>TRBV5-6|NA|NA|TRBJ2-7
TGTGCCAGCAGCTTGTTTGACCGATTATACGAGTACGAGCAGTACTTC
CASSLFDRLYEYEQYF
>TRBV11-2|NA|NA|TRBJ2-5
TGTGCCAGCAGCTTAGTTGGGAGTGAGACCCAGTACTTC
CASSLVGSETQYF
>TRBV20-1|NA|few|TRBJ2-5
TGCAGTGCTAAAGAAGAGACCCAGTACTTC
CSAKEETQYF
>TRBV6-6|NA|NA|TRBJ2-4
TGTGCCAGCAGTCCCGGACTAAACATTCAGTACTTC
CASSPGLNIQYF
>TRBV29-1|NA|few|TRBJ2-2
TGCAGCGTTGTAATACAGGGAGGGACCGGGGAGCTGTTTTTT
CSVVIQGGTGELFF
>TRBV2|TRBD2|NA|TRBJ2-3
TGTGCCACAAGTCCACTAGCGGAGGGGGATACGCAGTATTTT
CATSPLAEGDTQYF
>TRBV11-2|NA|NA|TRBJ2-6
TGTGCCAGCAGTATACAGGGCTCTGGGGCCAACGTCCTGACTTTC
CASSIQGSGANVLTF
>TRBV29-1|NA|NA|TRBJ2-6
TGCAGCGTTGGGCTGTCCTCTGGGGCCAACGTCCTGACTTTC
CSVGLSSGANVLTF
>TRBV30|NA|once|TRBJ1-1
TGTGCCTGGAGTCTACAGGGTAACACTGAAGCTTTCTTT
CAWSLQGNTEAFF
>TRBV11-2|NA|NA|TRBJ2-5
TGTGCCAGCAGCCCCGGGCGCGGGATACAAGAGACCCAGTACTTC
CASSPGRGIQETQYF
>TRBV6-1|NA|NA|TRBJ2-1
TGTGCCTCCGGGACTTTCTACAATGAGCAGTTCTTC
CASGTFYNEQFF
>TRBV6-1|NA|NA|TRBJ2-6
TGTGCCAGCAGTGAACGTATCTCTTCTGGGGCCAACGTCCTGACTTTC
CASSERISSGANVLTF
>TRBV5-6|NA|once|TRBJ1-1
TGTGCCAGCAGCTTAGTCGGCGGGGCCGGGAACACTGAAGCTTTCTTT
CASSLVGGAGNTEAFF
>TRBV28|NA|NA|TRBJ2-5
TGTGCCAGCAGCCCGTGGAGGGGGAATCAAGAGACCCAGTACTTC
CASSPWRGNQETQYF
>TRBV6-5|TRBD2|NA|TRBJ2-7
TGTGCCAGCAGTTACTTACCCGGGAGGGTCTACGAGCAGTACTTC
CASSYLPGRVYEQYF
>TRBV7-2|NA|few|TRBJ1-2
TGTGCCAGCAAACCGAGCAGGGCCGACTATGGCTACACCTTC
CASKPSRADYGYTF
>TRBV4-1|NA|NA|TRBJ2-2
TGCGCCAGCAGCAGGACAGAGGGAACCGGGGAGCTGTTTTTT
CASSRTEGTGELFF
>TRBV6-5|NA|NA|TRBJ2-5
TGTGCCAGCAGTTACTCGACCGTAGAGACCCAGTACTTC
CASSYSTVETQYF